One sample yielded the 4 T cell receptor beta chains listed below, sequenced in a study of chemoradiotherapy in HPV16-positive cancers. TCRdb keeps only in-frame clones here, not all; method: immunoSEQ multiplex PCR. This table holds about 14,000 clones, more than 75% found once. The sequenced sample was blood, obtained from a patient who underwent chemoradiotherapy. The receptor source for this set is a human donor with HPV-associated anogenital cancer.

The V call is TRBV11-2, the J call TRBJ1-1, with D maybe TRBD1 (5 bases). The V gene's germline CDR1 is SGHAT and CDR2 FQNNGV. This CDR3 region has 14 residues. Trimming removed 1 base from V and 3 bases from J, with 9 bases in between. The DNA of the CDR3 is TGTGCCAGCAGCTTAGTGGGGGGGGACACTGAAGCTTTCTTT. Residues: CASSLVGGDTEAFF.

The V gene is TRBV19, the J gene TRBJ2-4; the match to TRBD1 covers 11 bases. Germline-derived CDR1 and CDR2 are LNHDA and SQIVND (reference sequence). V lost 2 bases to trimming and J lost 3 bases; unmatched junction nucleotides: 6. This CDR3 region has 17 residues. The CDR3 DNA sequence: TGTGCCAGTAGTATATCGGACAGGGGGCTAGTCAAAAACATTCAGTACTTC. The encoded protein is CASSISDRGLVKNIQYF.

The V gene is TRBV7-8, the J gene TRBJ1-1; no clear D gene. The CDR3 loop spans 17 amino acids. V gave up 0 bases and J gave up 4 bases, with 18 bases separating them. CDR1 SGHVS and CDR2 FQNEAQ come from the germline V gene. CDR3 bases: TGTGCCAGCAGCTTAGCCCGGGTGGTGTGGCGTGGCACTGAAGCTTTCTTT. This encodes CASSLARVVWRGTEAFF.

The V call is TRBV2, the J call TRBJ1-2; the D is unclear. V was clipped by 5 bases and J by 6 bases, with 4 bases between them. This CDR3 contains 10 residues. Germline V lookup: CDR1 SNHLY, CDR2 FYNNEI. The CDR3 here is CASSLDGYTF. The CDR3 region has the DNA TGTGCCAGCAGTCTCGATGGCTACACCTTC.